What follows describes a single TCR beta chain. Its antigen is not identified. The sample belongs to a study of cytomegalovirus exposure and HLA in healthy donors. Study-level points and caveats: Data from an earlier analysis indicated that most TCR beta V segments were productive either about 87% or about 30% of the time. A later analysis revealed that TCR association rates differed between HLA loci, peaking at DRB1 and bottoming out at HLA-C. Cytomegalovirus association was listed for around 170 TCR beta chains. Most TCRs appeared rarely, but some public TCRs recurred in many donors.

Amplification used 60 Vbeta primers and 13 Jbeta primers. Produced via immunoSEQ multiplex PCR; TCRdb's table is partial and in-frame only. The sample has under 100,000 clones, around 78% seen once. The CDR3 contains 15 residues. Germline CDR1 is MDHEN and CDR2 is SYDVKM. V was pared by 2 bases and J by 0 bases, with 10 bases between. V is TRBV28 and J is TRBJ1-1, with D possibly matching TRBD1 (5 bases). Material: PBMCs. The receptor was isolated from a man younger than 35 in good health and CMV-seropositive. The CDR3 sequence is CASSLADSMNTEAFF. The DNA of the CDR3 is TGTGCCAGCAGTTTAGCCGACAGCATGAACACTGAAGCTTTCTTT. The variable domain in full, completed from reference TRBV28 and TRBJ1-1, reads DVKVTQSSRYLVKRTGEKVFLECVQDMDHENMFWYRQDPGLGLRLIYFSYDVKMKEKGDIPEGYSVSREKKERFSLILESASTNQTSMYLCASSLADSMNTEAFFGQGTRLTVV.